This TCR beta chain was obtained from a study of siplizumab effects on memory and regulatory T cells. Study-wide results and limits: Whether the proliferating Tregs (from siplizumab cultures) were suppressive was not confirmed. Treg-derived clones made up an average of about 68% of mappable alloreactive CD4+ clones with siplizumab and 25% to 30% in controls.

Assays were performed on roughly 96,000 TCR templates per sample. Profiling relied on immunoSEQ multiplex PCR, and the TCRdb table lists in-frame clones only, not all of them. The table includes some 80,000 clones, 85% to 95% detected once. Concerning this clone: Its antigen is not known.

Unmatched junction bases numbered 2, after V lost 5 bases and J lost 2 bases. The CDR3 runs 15 residues. From germline, CDR1 is ENHRY and CDR2 SYGVKD. This chain uses TRBV10-3 with TRBJ2-3, with TRBD2 matching over 12 bases. The receptor was isolated from a human donor in good health. The sample was CD8+ T cells sorted from blood. The CDR3 DNA follows: TGTGCCATCAGTCCTAGCGGGAGGGCCACAGATACGCAGTATTTT. It translates to CAISPSGRATDTQYF.